The TCR beta chain described here comes from a study of OX40 agonist ivuxolimab in advanced cancers. The data were produced by immunoSEQ multiplex PCR, yet TCRdb's version contains in-frame clones alone and is incomplete. The table records some 73,000 clones, about nine tenths of them present only once. Germline CDR1 is MNHEY and CDR2 is SVGAGI. The J segment lost 7 bases and the V segment lost 6 bases, leaving 7 bases of the junction unmatched. The CDR3 has 15 residues. About this clone: Its target is unknown.

Study-level results: At doses 0.1 to 3.0 mg/kg, CD4+ and CD8+ clones expanded. Researchers report that CD8+ T cells had, on average, more expanded clones than CD4+.

The sample consisted of CD4+ or CD8+ T cells sorted from blood, taken in a trial of the OX40 agonist ivuxolimab. The chain combines TRBV6-5 with TRBJ2-1; 12 nucleotides agree with TRBD2. The sequence came from an adult with an advanced solid tumor such as melanoma, head and neck, liver or kidney cancer. CDR3: CASSLLAGGFNEQFF. CDR3 DNA sequence: TGTGCCAGCAGCCTACTAGCGGGGGGATTTAATGAGCAGTTCTTC.